Each of the 20 T cell receptor beta chains below was sequenced from the same sample in a study of tumor-infiltrating lymphocytes in primary liver carcinoma. Blood RNA was derived from unsorted whole blood, and germline DNA was extracted too. From 450 to 550 ng total RNA, TCR beta cDNA was generated with a primer in the constant region. Three rounds of nested multiplex PCR with slightly modified ARM-PCR produced TCR beta libraries. Forward primers for TRBV1-TRBV30 and a C-beta reverse primer served the first two PCR rounds, at roughly 10 cycles each. Each CDR3 protein is one row after TCRdb ran MiXCR on the multiplex PCR reads. In the table there are 300,000 to 400,000 distinct CDR3 sequences, about 60% of which are singletons. Sequencing input: peripheral blood. The receptors come from a man aged 35 to 55 with primary liver carcinoma and hepatitis B virus infection.

As concerns this clonotype: Since a much larger clone is just one base distant, this may be a read error. This chain links TRBV4-2 with TRBJ2-5; 16 positions match TRBD2. Germline V gene sequence: CDR1 LGHNA, CDR2 YNFKEQ. The junction had 4 bases not matched to a gene; V was cut back by 0 bases and J by 0 bases. This CDR3 has 19 amino acids. Here the CDR3 DNA reads TGTGCCAGCAGCCAAGACGGGACTAGCGGGAGGGATTACCAAGAGACCCAGTACTTC. Translated, it gives CASSQDGTSGRDYQETQYF.

The chain couples TRBV5-4 to TRBJ2-7; the D call may be TRBD1 or TRBD2 (7 bases each). V shed 6 bases and J shed 0 bases, with 19 bases lying between them. Germline V gene sequence: CDR1 SGHNT, CDR2 YYREEE (reference sequence). The length of the CDR3 is 16 residues. The CDR3 DNA is TGTGCCAGCAACCAGATCAGGGGGGGAATCTCCTACGAGCAGTACTTC. Protein product: CASNQIRGGISYEQYF. Full variable domain (rest looked up from reference TRBV5-4 and TRBJ2-7): ETGVTQSPTHLIKTRGQQVTLRCSSQSGHNTVSWYQQALGQGPQFIFQYYREEENGRGNFPPRFSGLQFPNYSSELNVNALELDDSALYLCASNQIRGGISYEQYFGPGTRLTVT.

The J gene is TRBJ2-7, the V gene TRBV5-1; 8 nucleotides align to TRBD1. The trim removed 4 bases at V and 8 bases at J, leaving 11 bases unmatched. CDR1 and CDR2 (germline): SGHRS, YFSETQ. The CDR3 is 14 residues long. CDR3 loop: CASSLQGGSGKQYF. The CDR3 nucleotides are TGCGCCAGCAGCCTACAGGGGGGAAGCGGCAAGCAGTACTTC.

Concerning this clonotype itself: A much more abundant neighbour one base away suggests this may be a read error. The gene calls are TRBV23-1 and TRBJ2-3; 11 nucleotides line up with TRBD2. TRBV23-1 is designated an ORF whose function remains uncertain. CDR3 size: 20 residues. With 0 bases clipped from V and 4 bases from J, the junction kept 15 bases outside the gene matches. The CDR3 region has the DNA TGCGCCAGCAGTCAATCGCAACTAGCGGGAGCCCCCCGGGGGTCAGATACGCAGTATTTT. Protein product: CASSQSQLAGAPRGSDTQYF.

This clonotype appeared once. A much larger clone differs from this one at a single base, so this may be a read error. For the CDR3, the DNA is TGCACCAGCAGCCAAGATTGGAGACAGGGGTCCTACGAGCAGTACTTC. This sequence encodes CTSSQDWRQGSYEQYF. The rearrangement links TRBV4-3 to TRBJ2-7, with 8 bases identical to TRBD1. The CDR3 has 16 amino acids. Germline V lookup: CDR1 LGHNA, CDR2 YSLEER.

With respect to this clonotype: This may stem from a read error, because a much larger clone lies one nucleotide away. The chain employs TRBV6-1 and TRBJ2-7; the match to TRBD1 covers 7 bases. Germline V gene sequence: CDR1 MNHNS, CDR2 SASEGT. V lost 4 bases, J lost 5 bases, and 11 bases stayed unmatched. The CDR3 runs 15 residues. CDR3: CASSVWGQSSDEQYF. In nucleotides, the CDR3 is TGTGCCAGCAGTGTCTGGGGACAGTCCTCTGACGAGCAGTACTTC.

The gene calls are TRBV10-2 and TRBJ1-5, with D perhaps TRBD1 (5 bases). The CDR3 spans 13 residues. V lost 7 bases and J lost 4, with 11 bases in between. Germline assignment: CDR1 WSHSY and CDR2 SAAADI. Here the CDR3 reads CASNGWGNQPQHF. The CDR3 DNA sequence: TGCGCCAGCAACGGCTGGGGGAATCAGCCCCAGCATTTT.

In the case of this clonotype: A much larger clone lies a single base off, so this may be a read error. The V and J genes are TRBV6-1 and TRBJ1-5; possible D gene TRBD1, 6 bases. The CDR3 contains 15 residues. In germline, CDR1 is MNHNS, CDR2 SASEGT. The CDR3 protein is CASSERIGGNQSQHF. CDR3 DNA: TGTGCCAGCAGTGAAAGGATAGGGGGGAATCAGTCCCAGCATTTT.

Concerning this clonotype itself: Since a much larger clone is just one base distant, this may be a read error. This chain connects TRBV6-2 or TRBV6-3 to TRBJ1-1; unclear D gene. Germline CDR1 is MNHEY and CDR2 is SVGEGT. CDR3 length equals 18 residues. CDR3: CASSYSGDSSPRHTEASF. DNA of the CDR3: TGTGCCAGCAGTTACTCCGGGGATTCCTCCCCACGTCACACTGAAGCTTCCTTT.

The chain carries TRBV14 and TRBJ2-2; D is perhaps TRBD1 (6 bases). The CDR3 covers 16 residues. Germline-derived CDR1 and CDR2 are SGHDN and FVKESK. Trimming removed 4 bases at V and 2 bases at J, with 14 bases between. The CDR3 nucleotides read TGTGCCAGCAGCCCCAGAGGACAGTCCAACACCGGGGAGCTGTTTTTT. It translates to CASSPRGQSNTGELFF.

This sequence joins TRBV5-4 and TRBJ2-2, with 13 bases fitting TRBD2. CDR1 and CDR2 (germline): SGHNT, YYREEE (reference sequence). J gave up 4 bases and V 4 bases, and 4 bases lay outside the gene matches. The CDR3 length is 16 residues. This CDR3 reads CASSKGLAGSTGELFF. The DNA for the CDR3 is TGTGCCAGCAGCAAGGGACTAGCGGGGTCCACCGGGGAGCTGTTTTTT.

Notes on this clonotype: This may be a read error, as it is one base from a much larger clone. This chain uses TRBV29-1 with TRBJ1-2, with D perhaps TRBD1 (5 bases). V lost 7 bases to trimming and J lost 4 bases, with 16 bases between them. Germline V gene lookup returns CDR1 SQVTM and CDR2 ANQGSEA. This CDR3 has 13 amino acids. In DNA form, the CDR3 reads TGCAGCGCTGGGGCAGGGTCGGGCTATGGCTACACCTTC. Translation: CSAGAGSGYGYTF.

About this clonotype: The CDR3 end shows no conserved phenylalanine or tryptophan, and so a read error is likely. The chain couples TRBV11-3 to TRBJ2-2; unclear D gene. V was pared by 2 bases and J by 3 bases, with 10 bases between. The CDR3 contains 15 residues. In germline, CDR1 is SGHNT, CDR2 YENEEA. The CDR3 here is CASSLRTVDTGELFL. CDR3 coding DNA: TGTGCCAGCAGCTTAAGGACGGTCGACACCGGGGAGCTGTTTTTA.

V usage is TRBV10-3 and J usage is TRBJ2-5; TRBD2 agrees at 10 bases. Germline V gene sequence: CDR1 ENHRY, CDR2 SYGVKD. The CDR3 loop spans 15 amino acids. Here the CDR3 reads CTTRASGRDEETQYF. CDR3 coding DNA: TGTACCACAAGAGCTAGCGGGAGAGATGAGGAGACCCAGTACTTC.

This clonotype was counted many times. The chain recombines TRBV12-3 or TRBV12-4 with TRBJ2-2, with D possibly TRBD2 on 5 matching bases. The CDR3 has 15 residues. Trimming removed 4 bases at V and 1 base at J, with 10 bases between. CDR3 loop: CASSYLDWNTGELFF. DNA of the CDR3: TGTGCCAGCAGTTACTTGGACTGGAACACCGGGGAGCTGTTTTTT.

This chain uses TRBV12-3 or TRBV12-4 with TRBJ2-7; D unresolved. The CDR3 is 14 residues long. V lost 3 bases, J lost 4 bases, and 13 bases lay in between. CDR3: CASSFGLLLYEQYF. The CDR3, as DNA: TGTGCCAGCAGTTTCGGCCTTCTTCTGTACGAGCAGTACTTC.

With regard to this clonotype: One base away lies a much larger clone, so this may be a sequencing read error. The chain couples TRBV6-1 to TRBJ2-5; D not certain. Germline CDR1 is MNHNS and CDR2 is SASEGT. The CDR3 runs 16 residues. The CDR3 protein is CASSDWWSGLQDTQYF. In DNA form, the CDR3 reads TGTGCCAGCAGTGACTGGTGGTCGGGCCTCCAAGATACCCAGTACTTC.

This clonotype has only a few counts. The rearrangement joins TRBV5-1 to TRBJ2-1; TRBD2 is a possible D gene (6 bases). The CDR3 is 15 amino acids. Trimming cost V 4 bases and J 6 bases, with 17 bases left between them. Germline CDR1 reads SGHRS; CDR2 reads YFSETQ. CDR3 region: CASSPQGSGVNEQFF. The CDR3 DNA is TGCGCCAGCAGCCCCCAGGGTTCGGGGGTCAATGAGCAGTTCTTC.

Ten or more counts support this clonotype. This CDR3 is CASRYRGTDTQYF. Here the CDR3 DNA reads TGTGCCAGCAGGTACAGGGGCACAGATACGCAGTATTTT. The chain recombines TRBV12-3 or TRBV12-4 with TRBJ2-3, with a tentative D call TRBD1 (6 bases). The CDR3 is made up of 13 amino acids. V was shortened by 6 bases and J by 1 base, with 8 bases between the two germline ends.

The chain combines TRBV6-2 or TRBV6-3 with TRBJ2-3; 11 bases are a match to TRBD2. Germline values: CDR1 MNHEY, CDR2 SVGEGT. V lost 2 bases to trimming and J lost 0 bases; unmatched junction nucleotides: 7. The CDR3 spans 18 residues. CDR3 protein: CASSYTTSGSHSTDTQYF. For the CDR3, the DNA is TGTGCCAGCAGTTACACAACTAGCGGGAGCCATAGCACAGATACGCAGTATTTT.